This T cell receptor beta chain originates from a study of T-cell reconstitution after alpha-beta-depleted transplantation in children. Concerning this clonotype itself: Its antigen is as yet unknown. A read error may account for a junction end that differs from germline.

TCRbeta library construction was performed incorporating unique molecular identifiers. TCRdb re-analysed the PCR reads in MiXCR, keeping a single row per CDR3 protein. The sample holds about 340,000 distinct CDR3 sequences, 16% seen once. The CDR3 totals 15 residues. CDR1 SEHNR and CDR2 FQNEAQ come from the germline V gene (reference sequence). General study results and limits: Fresh T-cell production supplied most of the T-cell counts and diversity seen one year after transplant. Reported findings indicate that, about two months after transplant, alpha-beta T cells came from several hundred expanded clones, which were derived from non-depleted graft cells. Surviving recipient T cells and thymic progenitors produced the high day-60 TCRbeta diversity seen in some patients.

This TCR derives from a male patient aged 2-9 years who had a stem cell transplant for acute lymphoblastic leukemia, so the T cells may come from the graft donor. The gene calls are TRBV7-9 and TRBJ2-1; 8 nucleotides match TRBD2. The sequencing used PBMCs, mostly from graft donor cells, collected 360 days after TCRalphabeta/CD19-depleted stem cell transplant. The CDR3, as DNA: TGTGCCAGCGGCTTTTGGCGGGAGGATTACAATGAGCAGTTCTTC. Translation: CASGFWREDYNEQFF.